The clone carrying this TCR beta chain was counted a single time. The antigen is not known. There are 15 residues in the CDR3. The V end was cut by 7 bases, the J end by 5 bases, with 20 bases between. The V gene's germline CDR1 is MDHEN and CDR2 SYDVKM. This sample stems from a study of siplizumab effects on memory and regulatory T cells. General study results and limits: The study found that mappable alloreactive CD4+ clones averaged about 70% Treg-derived with siplizumab and 25% to 30% in controls. Proliferating siplizumab-culture Tregs lacked confirmation of suppressive function. Memory T cells appeared less diverse than naive cells, which seemed to contribute substantially to alloresponse.

In each sample, approximately 90,000 TCR templates were assayed. Repertoires were generated with immunoSEQ multiplex PCR, while TCRdb's copy carries only in-frame clones and drops some. The sample lists 100,000 or so clones, 94% occurring once. Sequenced material: Tregs sorted from blood. This TCR came from a human donor in good health. This chain joins TRBV28 and TRBJ1-2, with a tentative D call TRBD1 (6 bases). The CDR3 nucleotides read TGTGCCAGCAACGGCAGGGGAAGGGGGGCATATGGCTACACCTTC. Translated, it gives CASNGRGRGAYGYTF.